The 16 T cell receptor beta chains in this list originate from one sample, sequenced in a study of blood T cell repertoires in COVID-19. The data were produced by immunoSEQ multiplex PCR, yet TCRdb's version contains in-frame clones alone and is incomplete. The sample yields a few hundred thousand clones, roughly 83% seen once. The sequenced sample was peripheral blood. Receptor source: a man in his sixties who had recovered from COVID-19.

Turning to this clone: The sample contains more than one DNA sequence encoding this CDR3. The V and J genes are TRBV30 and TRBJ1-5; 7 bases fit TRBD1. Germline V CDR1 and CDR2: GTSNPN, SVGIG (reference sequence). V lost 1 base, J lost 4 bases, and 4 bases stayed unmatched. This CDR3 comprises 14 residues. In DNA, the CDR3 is TGTGCCTGGAGTGCAGGGACAGTGAATCAGCCCCAGCATTTT. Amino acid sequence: CAWSAGTVNQPQHF.

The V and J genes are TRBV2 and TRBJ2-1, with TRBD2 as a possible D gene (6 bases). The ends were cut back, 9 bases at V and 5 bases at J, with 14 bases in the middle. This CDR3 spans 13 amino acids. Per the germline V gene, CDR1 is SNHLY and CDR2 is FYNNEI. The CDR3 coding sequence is TGTGCCAGTAAACGGGACTGGGACAATGAGCAGTTCTTC. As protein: CASKRDWDNEQFF. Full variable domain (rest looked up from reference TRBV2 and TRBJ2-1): EPEVTQTPSHQVTQMGQEVILRCVPISNHLYFYWYRQILGQKVEFLVSFYNNEISEKSEIFDDQFSVERPDGSNFTLKIRSTKLEDSAMYFCASKRDWDNEQFFGPGTRLTVL.

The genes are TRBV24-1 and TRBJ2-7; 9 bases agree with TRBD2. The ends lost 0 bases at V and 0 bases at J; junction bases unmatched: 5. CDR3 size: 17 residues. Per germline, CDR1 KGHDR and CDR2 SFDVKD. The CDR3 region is CATSDLVAGGPSYEQYF. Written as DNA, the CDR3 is TGTGCCACCAGTGATTTGGTCGCGGGAGGGCCCTCCTACGAGCAGTACTTC.

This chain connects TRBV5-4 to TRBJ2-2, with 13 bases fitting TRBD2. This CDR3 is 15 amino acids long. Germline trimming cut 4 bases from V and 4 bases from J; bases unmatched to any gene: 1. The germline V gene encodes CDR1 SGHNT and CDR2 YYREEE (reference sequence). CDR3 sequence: CASSGTSGATGELFF. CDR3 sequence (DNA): TGTGCCAGCAGCGGGACTAGCGGGGCCACCGGGGAGCTGTTTTTT.

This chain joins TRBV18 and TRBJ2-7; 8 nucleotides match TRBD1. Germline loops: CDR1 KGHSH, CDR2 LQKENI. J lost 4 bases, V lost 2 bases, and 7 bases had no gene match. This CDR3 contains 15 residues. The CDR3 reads CASSPGQGAMYEQYF. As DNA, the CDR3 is TGTGCCAGCTCACCAGGACAGGGCGCTATGTACGAGCAGTACTTC.

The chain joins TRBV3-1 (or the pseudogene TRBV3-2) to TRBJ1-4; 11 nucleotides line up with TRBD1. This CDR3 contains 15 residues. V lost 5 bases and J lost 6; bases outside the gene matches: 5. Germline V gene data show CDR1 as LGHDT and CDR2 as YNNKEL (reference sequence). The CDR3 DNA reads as TGTGCCAGCAGCTTATGGACAGGGGGCGATGAAAAACTGTTTTTT. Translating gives CASSLWTGGDEKLFF.

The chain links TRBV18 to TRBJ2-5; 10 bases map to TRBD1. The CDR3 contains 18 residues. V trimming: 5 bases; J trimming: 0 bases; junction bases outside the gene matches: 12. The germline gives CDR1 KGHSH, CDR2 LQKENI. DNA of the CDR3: TGTGCCAGCTCATCAACACCGGGACAGGGGAGTGACCAAGAGACCCAGTACTTC. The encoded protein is CASSSTPGQGSDQETQYF.

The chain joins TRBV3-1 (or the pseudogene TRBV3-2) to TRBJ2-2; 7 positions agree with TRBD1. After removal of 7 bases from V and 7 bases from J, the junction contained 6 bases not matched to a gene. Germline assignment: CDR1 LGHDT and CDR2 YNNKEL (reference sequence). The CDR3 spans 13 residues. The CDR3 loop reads CASTRTGHGELFF. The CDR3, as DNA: TGTGCCAGCACCAGGACAGGCCACGGGGAGCTGTTTTTT.

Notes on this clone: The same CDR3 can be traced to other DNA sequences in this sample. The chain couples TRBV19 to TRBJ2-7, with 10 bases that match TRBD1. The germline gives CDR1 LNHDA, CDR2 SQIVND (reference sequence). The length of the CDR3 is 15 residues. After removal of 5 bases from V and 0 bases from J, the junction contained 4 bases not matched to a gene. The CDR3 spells CASSDRDRGSYEQYF. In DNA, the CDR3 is TGTGCCAGTAGTGACCGGGACAGGGGCTCCTACGAGCAGTACTTC.

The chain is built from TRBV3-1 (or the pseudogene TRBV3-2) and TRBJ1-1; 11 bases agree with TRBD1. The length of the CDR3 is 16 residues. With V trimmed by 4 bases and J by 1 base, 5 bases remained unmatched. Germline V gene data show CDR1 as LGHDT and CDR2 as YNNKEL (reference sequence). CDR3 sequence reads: CASSPGTGGRNTEAFF. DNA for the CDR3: TGTGCCAGCAGCCCCGGGACAGGGGGAAGGAACACTGAAGCTTTCTTT.

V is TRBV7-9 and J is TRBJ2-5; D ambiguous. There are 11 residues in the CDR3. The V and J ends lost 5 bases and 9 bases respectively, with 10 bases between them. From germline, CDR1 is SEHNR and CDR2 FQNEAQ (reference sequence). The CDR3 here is CASSPVEPQYF. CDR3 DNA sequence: TGTGCCAGCAGCCCAGTGGAGCCCCAGTACTTC. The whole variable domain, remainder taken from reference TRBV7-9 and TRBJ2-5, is DTGVSQNPRHKITKRGQNVTFRCDPISEHNRLYWYRQTLGQGPEFLTYFQNEAQLEKSRLLSDRFSAERPKGSFSTLEIQRTEQGDSAMYLCASSPVEPQYFGPGTRLLVL.

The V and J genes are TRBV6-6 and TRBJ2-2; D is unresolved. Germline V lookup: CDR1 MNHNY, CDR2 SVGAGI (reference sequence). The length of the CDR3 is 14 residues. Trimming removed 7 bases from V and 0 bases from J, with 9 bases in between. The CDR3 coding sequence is TGTGCCAGCATGAGGCGGTCGAACACCGGGGAGCTGTTTTTT. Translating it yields CASMRRSNTGELFF.

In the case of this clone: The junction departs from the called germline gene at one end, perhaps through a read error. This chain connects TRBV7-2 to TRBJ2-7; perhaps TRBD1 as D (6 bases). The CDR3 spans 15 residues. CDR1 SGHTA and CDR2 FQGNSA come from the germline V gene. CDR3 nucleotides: TGTGCCAGCAGCCAAGAAGGTACAGGGTCCTGCGAGCAGTACTTC. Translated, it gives CASSQEGTGSCEQYF. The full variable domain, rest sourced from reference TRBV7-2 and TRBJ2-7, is GAGVSQSPSNKVTEKGKDVELRCDPISGHTALYWYRQSLGQGLEFLIYFQGNSAPDKSGLPSDRFSAERTGGSVSTLTIQRTQQEDSAVYLCASSQEGTGSCEQYFGPGTRLTVT.

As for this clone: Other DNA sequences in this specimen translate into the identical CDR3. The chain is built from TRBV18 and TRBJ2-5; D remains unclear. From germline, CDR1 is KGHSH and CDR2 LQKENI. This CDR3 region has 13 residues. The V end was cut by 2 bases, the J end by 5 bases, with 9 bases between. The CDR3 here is CASSPGLAETQYF. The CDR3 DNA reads TGTGCCAGCTCACCAGGGCTTGCGGAGACCCAGTACTTC. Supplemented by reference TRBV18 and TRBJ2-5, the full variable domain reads NAGVMQNPRHLVRRRGQEARLRCSPMKGHSHVYWYRQLPEEGLKFMVYLQKENIIDESGMPKERFSAEFPKEGPSILRIQQVVRGDSAAYFCASSPGLAETQYFGPGTRLLVL.

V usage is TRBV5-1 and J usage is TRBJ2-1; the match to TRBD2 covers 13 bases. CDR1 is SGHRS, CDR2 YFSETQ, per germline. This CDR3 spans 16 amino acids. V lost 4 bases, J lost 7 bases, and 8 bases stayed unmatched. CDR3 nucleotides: TGCGCCAGCAGCCCAAGGACTAGCGGGAGAGTTAATGAGCAGTTCTTC. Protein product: CASSPRTSGRVNEQFF. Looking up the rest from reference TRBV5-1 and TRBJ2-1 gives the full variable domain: KAGVTQTPRYLIKTRGQQVTLSCSPISGHRSVSWYQQTPGQGLQFLFEYFSETQRNKGNFPGRFSGRQFSNSRSEMNVSTLELGDSALYLCASSPRTSGRVNEQFFGPGTRLTVL.

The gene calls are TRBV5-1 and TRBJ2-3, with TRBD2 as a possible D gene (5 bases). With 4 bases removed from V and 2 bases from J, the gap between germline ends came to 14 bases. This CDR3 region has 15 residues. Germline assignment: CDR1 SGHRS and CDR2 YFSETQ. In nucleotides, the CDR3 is TGCGCCAGCAGCCCGGCCGGGGTAGTCACAGATACGCAGTATTTT. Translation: CASSPAGVVTDTQYF. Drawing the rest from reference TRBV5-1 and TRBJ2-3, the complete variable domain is KAGVTQTPRYLIKTRGQQVTLSCSPISGHRSVSWYQQTPGQGLQFLFEYFSETQRNKGNFPGRFSGRQFSNSRSEMNVSTLELGDSALYLCASSPAGVVTDTQYFGPGTRLTVL.